The present T cell receptor (beta chain) was sequenced within a study of T-cell reconstitution after alpha-beta-depleted transplantation in children. The length of the CDR3 is 15 residues. V was pared by 1 base and J by 3 bases, with 12 bases between. Germline CDR1 is LGHNA and CDR2 is YSLEER. It was with unique molecular identifiers that the TCRbeta library was prepared. MiXCR was run by TCRdb on the PCR reads, yielding one entry per CDR3 protein. Here the sample spans roughly 220,000 distinct CDR3 sequences, more than 10% being singletons. This clonotype was observed a single time. This clonotype was obtained from a human donor who donated a stem cell graft to a child with acute lymphoblastic leukemia. The chain uses TRBV4-3 and TRBJ2-5; unclear D gene. The sequences come from PBMCs from the stem cell graft donor, collected from the stem cell graft. The CDR3 nucleotides are TGCGCCAGCAGCCAAGTAAGATCCAGAAAAGAGACCCAGTACTTC. Its protein is CASSQVRSRKETQYF.